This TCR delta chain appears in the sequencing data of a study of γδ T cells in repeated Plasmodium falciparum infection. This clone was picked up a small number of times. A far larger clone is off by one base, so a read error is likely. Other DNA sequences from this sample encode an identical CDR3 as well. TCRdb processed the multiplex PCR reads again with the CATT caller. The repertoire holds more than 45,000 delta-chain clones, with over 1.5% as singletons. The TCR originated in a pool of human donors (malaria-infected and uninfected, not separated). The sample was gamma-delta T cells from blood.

The CDR3 sequence: CALGAPFLTGSERRCTDKLIF. The DNA of the CDR3 is TGTGCTCTTGGGGCCCCCTTCCTGACCGGGTCCGAGAGACGTTGCACCGATAAACTCATCTTT. This rearrangement joins TRDV1 to TRDJ1, with 7 bases matching TRDD2. V gave up 4 bases and J gave up 1 base; unmatched junction bases: 24. Germline V gene data show CDR1 as TSWWSYY and CDR2 as QGS. This CDR3 has 21 amino acids.